A single sample is the source of the 29 T cell receptor beta chains below, sequenced in a study of post-analysis software for immune sequencing data. Prepared libraries of TCR beta cDNA carried unique molecular identifiers. TCRdb independently ran MiXCR on the PCR reads; one entry per CDR3 protein. The data hold about 800,000 distinct CDR3 sequences, with roughly 29% observed a single time. Their target antigens are unknown. Study-wide points: TRBV5-6, TRBV5-1 and TRBV20-1 were among several TRBV segments more frequent in patients than controls.

The sample comprised blood. These receptors all stem from a girl between 10 and 17 years old with multiple sclerosis.

V is TRBV6-5 and J is TRBJ1-2, with D possibly being TRBD1 (5 bases). Trimming removed 8 bases at V and 6 bases at J, with 22 bases between. This CDR3 region has 15 residues. CDR1 and CDR2 (germline): MNHEY, SVGAGI. The CDR3 spells CASCPRADGIDGYTF. The CDR3, as DNA: TGTGCCAGCTGTCCCAGGGCTGACGGGATCGATGGCTACACCTTC.

This clonotype was seen a handful of times. The chain combines TRBV12-3 or TRBV12-4 with TRBJ2-3; no clear D. The V end was cut by 2 bases, the J end by 7 bases, with 1 base between. The CDR3 is made up of 10 amino acids. Here the CDR3 reads CASSLNTQYF. The CDR3, as DNA: TGTGCCAGCAGTTTAAATACGCAGTATTTT.

This chain connects TRBV29-1 to TRBJ2-1, with 8 bases identical to TRBD1. With V trimmed by 1 base and J by 6 bases, 11 bases remained unmatched. Germline values: CDR1 SQVTM, CDR2 ANQGSEA. This CDR3 contains 16 residues. Here the CDR3 reads CSVEVRKGQGINEQFF. CDR3 in DNA: TGCAGCGTTGAAGTTAGAAAAGGACAGGGCATCAATGAGCAGTTCTTC.

The chain carries TRBV20-1 and TRBJ1-5; 7 nucleotides match TRBD1. V trimming: 6 bases; J trimming: 3 bases; junction bases outside the gene matches: 8. The CDR3 runs to 14 residues. Germline V CDR1 and CDR2: DFQATT, SNEGSKA (reference sequence). CDR3 loop: CSARQGLINQPQHF. CDR3 DNA sequence: TGCAGTGCAAGACAGGGACTCATCAATCAGCCCCAGCATTTT.

The rearrangement joins TRBV2 to TRBJ2-3; 9 bases align to TRBD1. CDR3 size: 14 residues. V lost 4 bases, J lost 6 bases, and 5 bases stayed unmatched. In germline, CDR1 is SNHLY, CDR2 FYNNEI. The CDR3 DNA sequence: TGTGCCAGCAGTGTGACAGGGGGTCGGGATACGCAGTATTTT. Translation: CASSVTGGRDTQYF.

In this sample, this clonotype turned up many times. The chain links TRBV10-3 to TRBJ2-5, with D possibly TRBD2 on 5 matching bases. V gave up 8 bases and J gave up 5 bases, with 21 bases separating them. There are 15 residues in the CDR3. CDR1 is ENHRY and CDR2 is SYGVKD in the germline V gene. The CDR3, as DNA: TGTGCCATCTGTACGGGGAGCGAGACTTTCGAGACCCAGTACTTC. This gives the protein CAICTGSETFETQYF.

The sample holds a few counts of this clonotype. V and J are TRBV5-5 and TRBJ2-5, with TRBD1 as a possible D gene (6 bases). The V gene's germline CDR1 is SGHKS and CDR2 YYEKEE (reference sequence). This CDR3 spans 15 amino acids. Deletions cut 4 bases from V and 2 bases from J, with 15 bases between. The CDR3 here is CASSRQGSIQETQYF. CDR3 DNA sequence: TGTGCCAGCAGCCGGCAGGGGTCCATACAAGAGACCCAGTACTTC.

This clonotype was detected only a few times. The rearrangement uses TRBV20-1 and TRBJ2-1, with D perhaps TRBD1 (6 bases). CDR3 length: 14 residues. Per germline, CDR1 DFQATT and CDR2 SNEGSKA (reference sequence). V was cut by 5 bases and J by 6 bases, with 17 bases left in between. For the CDR3, the DNA is TGCAGTGCTCCTGACAGGTACACGGGCAATGAGCAGTTCTTC. It translates to CSAPDRYTGNEQFF.

This clonotype was counted between two and nine times. J is TRBJ1-4 and V is TRBV20-1; perhaps TRBD1 as D (6 bases). The V and J ends lost 0 bases and 3 bases respectively, with 11 bases between them. Germline V lookup: CDR1 DFQATT, CDR2 SNEGSKA (reference sequence). The CDR3 contains 15 residues. For the CDR3, the DNA is TGCAGTGCTAGAGATCATAGGGGGGCTAATGAAAAACTGTTTTTT. Translated, it gives CSARDHRGANEKLFF.

This chain connects TRBV6-4 to TRBJ2-1; 13 bases line up with TRBD2. Germline trimming cut 6 bases from V and 3 bases from J; bases unmatched to any gene: 5. Germline CDR1 MRHNA, CDR2 SNTAGT. CDR3 length equals 16 residues. The CDR3 sequence: CASRVLAGGSYNEQFF. The CDR3 nucleotides are TGTGCCAGCAGGGTACTAGCGGGGGGGAGCTACAATGAGCAGTTCTTC.

The rearrangement uses TRBV27 and TRBJ1-5, with a weak D call TRBD1 (5 bases). The CDR3 spans 16 residues. Germline CDR1 MNHEY, CDR2 SMNVEV (reference sequence). V lost 6 bases to trimming and J lost 0 bases, with 15 bases between them. CDR3 nucleotides: TGTGCCAGCAGAAGGGGAGGGGCATATAGCAATCAGCCCCAGCATTTT. This sequence encodes CASRRGGAYSNQPQHF.

The J gene is TRBJ1-6, the V gene TRBV4-3, with D perhaps matching TRBD1 (6 bases). The germline CDR1 and CDR2 sequences are LGHNA and YSLEER. The V gene lost 3 bases and the J gene lost 4 bases, with 13 bases spanning the gap. CDR3 length: 16 amino acids. The CDR3 sequence is CASSHYQDSYNSPLHF. CDR3 coding DNA: TGCGCCAGCAGCCACTACCAGGACAGTTATAATTCACCCCTCCACTTT.

This chain links TRBV10-3 with TRBJ1-5; no clear D gene. Germline CDR1 and CDR2: ENHRY and SYGVKD. Trimming shortened V by 0 bases and J by 1 base, and 10 bases separated the two germline ends. CDR3 length equals 16 residues. In DNA, the CDR3 is TGTGCCATCAGTGAGTCGACGGTCGTGAGCAATCAGCCCCAGCATTTT. Amino acids: CAISESTVVSNQPQHF.

In its sample, this clonotype was seen many times. This chain uses TRBV29-1 with TRBJ2-3, with 11 positions matching TRBD2. This CDR3 has 17 amino acids. J gave up 3 bases and V 7 bases, and 15 bases lay outside the gene matches. Germline V gene lookup returns CDR1 SQVTM and CDR2 ANQGSEA. The CDR3 coding sequence is TGCAGCGCCGATAGCGGGAGGGTGCCCCTCGCAACAGATACGCAGTATTTT. It yields the protein CSADSGRVPLATDTQYF.

This clonotype was counted a few times. The genes are TRBV5-1 and TRBJ2-2, with unresolved D. V was pared by 1 base and J by 1 base, with 11 bases between. CDR1 and CDR2 (germline): SGHRS, YFSETQ. This CDR3 comprises 16 residues. As DNA, the CDR3 is TGCGCCAGCAGCTTGTCGTGGCAGGTGAACACCGGGGAGCTGTTTTTT. Amino acid sequence: CASSLSWQVNTGELFF.

CDR3 loop: CASSLESGGSYNEQFF. DNA of the CDR3: TGTGCCAGCAGCTTAGAAAGTGGGGGCTCCTACAATGAGCAGTTCTTC. J is TRBJ2-1 and V is TRBV7-2; D tentatively reads TRBD1 or TRBD2 (5 bases each). Trimming took off 1 base at V and 0 bases at J, with 10 bases between the two ends. The CDR3 has 16 amino acids. Germline V gives CDR1 SGHTA, CDR2 FQGNSA.

This clonotype was counted a few times. The chain couples TRBV20-1 to TRBJ2-5; 9 bases map to TRBD2. V shed 6 bases, J shed 5 bases, and the junction held 10 bases outside the gene matches. Looked up from germline, CDR1 is DFQATT and CDR2 is SNEGSKA (reference sequence). This CDR3 region has 14 residues. Here the CDR3 DNA reads TGCAGTGCCCAGGCGGGGGGGGCCCGTGAGACCCAGTACTTC. Amino acid sequence: CSAQAGGARETQYF.

Concerning this clonotype itself: This may come from a read error, since a much larger clone is one base off. This rearrangement joins TRBV29-1 to TRBJ2-1, with D perhaps matching TRBD1 or TRBD2 (5 bases each). This CDR3 region has 12 residues. The germline CDR1 and CDR2 sequences are SQVTM and ANQGSEA. Here the CDR3 DNA reads TGCAGCGTTGAGGGACGCCGTAATGGGCAGTTCTTC. Protein: CSVEGRRNGQFF.

The rearrangement uses TRBV4-1 and TRBJ1-2; TRBD1 aligns across 11 bases. The length of the CDR3 is 17 residues. Germline V gene lookup returns CDR1 MGHRA and CDR2 YSYEKL. Trimming cost V 6 bases and J 2 bases; bases outside gene matches: 11. The CDR3: CASRLKPGQGENYGYTF. The CDR3 DNA follows: TGCGCCAGCAGACTTAAACCGGGACAGGGGGAAAACTATGGCTACACCTTC.

The genes are TRBV4-1 and TRBJ2-3, with a tentative D call TRBD1 (5 bases). Germline assignment: CDR1 MGHRA and CDR2 YSYEKL. V was clipped by 4 bases and J by 5 bases, with 10 bases between them. CDR3 length: 13 amino acids. CDR3 DNA sequence: TGCGCCAGCAGCCGGGGCCGGATAGATACGCAGTATTTT. This sequence encodes CASSRGRIDTQYF.

This clonotype was detected only a few times. The chain carries TRBV5-5 and TRBJ2-2, with no clear D. The CDR3 has 15 residues. Germline CDR1 is SGHKS and CDR2 is YYEKEE (reference sequence). V was pared by 2 bases and J by 0 bases, with 8 bases between. CDR3 amino acids: CASSFFNANTGELFF. The CDR3 nucleotides read TGTGCCAGCAGCTTCTTTAACGCGAACACCGGGGAGCTGTTTTTT.

This clonotype was counted only a few times. This chain uses TRBV11-2 with TRBJ2-5; D may correspond to TRBD1 or TRBD2 (5 bases each). Per the germline V gene, CDR1 is SGHAT and CDR2 is FQNNGV. The CDR3 loop spans 15 amino acids. The ends were cut back, 1 base at V and 4 bases at J, with 13 bases in the middle. The CDR3 loop is CASSLGAQGAETQYF. The CDR3 DNA is TGTGCCAGCAGCTTAGGTGCGCAGGGAGCAGAGACCCAGTACTTC. Supplemented by reference TRBV11-2 and TRBJ2-5, the full variable domain reads EAGVAQSPRYKIIEKRQSVAFWCNPISGHATLYWYQQILGQGPKLLIQFQNNGVVDDSQLPKDRFSAERLKGVDSTLKIQPAKLEDSAVYLCASSLGAQGAETQYFGPGTRLLVL.

The chain combines TRBV5-5 with TRBJ2-1, with 8 nucleotides matching TRBD2. CDR1 SGHKS and CDR2 YYEKEE come from the germline V gene (reference sequence). V shed 1 base and J 2 bases; nucleotides not matched to a gene: 5. The CDR3 extends over 16 amino acids. Written as DNA, the CDR3 is TGTGCCAGCAGCTTGAACAGCGGGAGTACCTACAATGAGCAGTTCTTC. Amino acid sequence: CASSLNSGSTYNEQFF.

Comment on this clonotype: This clone may be a read error of a much larger clone one base away. The V call is TRBV10-3, the J call TRBJ2-7, with TRBD2 as a possible D gene (5 bases). The DNA end lines up better with TRBJ2-5; the J call may be wrong. Germline V gene sequence: CDR1 ENHRY, CDR2 SYGVKD. CDR3 length: 15 residues. For the CDR3, the DNA is TGTGCCATCAGTGACGGGGAGAGTGGGAAGGAGACCCAGTACTTC. Residues: CAISDGESGKETQYF.

The rearrangement joins TRBV20-1 to TRBJ2-1; 8 bases agree with TRBD2. CDR1 is DFQATT and CDR2 is SNEGSKA in the germline V gene (reference sequence). V was clipped by 6 bases and J by 9 bases; unmatched bases: 10. This CDR3 contains 13 residues. CDR3 residues: CSADQRGSGEQFF. The CDR3 DNA reads as TGCAGTGCAGACCAGCGGGGGTCGGGTGAGCAGTTCTTC.

This clonotype was picked up a small number of times. This sequence joins TRBV20-1 and TRBJ1-5; 9 nucleotides align to TRBD1. This CDR3 spans 14 amino acids. Trimming cost V 6 bases and J 2 bases; bases outside gene matches: 5. CDR1 DFQATT and CDR2 SNEGSKA come from the germline V gene (reference sequence). The CDR3 loop reads CSARGQGGNQPQHF. In DNA form, the CDR3 reads TGCAGTGCCCGGGGACAGGGTGGCAATCAGCCCCAGCATTTT.

This clonotype turned up a few times. The CDR3 loop is CASSPTVRSGNTEAFF. The CDR3 DNA is TGTGCCAGCAGCCCGACCGTCCGGTCGGGGAACACTGAAGCTTTCTTT. This sequence joins TRBV5-4 and TRBJ1-1; D gene ambiguous. The germline V and J ends were trimmed by 4 bases and 1 base, with 17 bases remaining between them. There are 16 residues in the CDR3. Per the germline V gene, CDR1 is SGHNT and CDR2 is YYREEE (reference sequence).

The chain combines TRBV6-2 or TRBV6-3 with TRBJ1-2, with no clear D. Germline CDR1 and CDR2: MNHEY and SVGEGT. V was pared by 8 bases and J by 5 bases, with 21 bases between. The CDR3 is made up of 15 amino acids. The chain's CDR3 is CASSQPGLSIYGYTF. As DNA, the CDR3 is TGTGCCAGCTCCCAACCTGGGCTGAGTATATATGGCTACACCTTC.

This clonotype was found a few times. The chain links TRBV29-1 to TRBJ2-7, with 9 bases lining up with TRBD2. Germline CDR1 and CDR2: SQVTM and ANQGSEA. The length of the CDR3 is 18 residues. The V gene end was trimmed by 4 bases and the J gene end by 1 base; junction bases not matched to a gene: 17. The CDR3 DNA reads as TGCAGCGTTGTAGTCCCCCCCGCGGGGGGGACGGAGTCCTACGAGCAGTACTTC. Protein: CSVVVPPAGGTESYEQYF.